A selection of T cell receptor beta chains follows, all from one sample in a study of T cells in Graves' hyperthyroidism and ophthalmopathy. Each CDR3 protein gets one entry after TCRdb re-called the multiplex PCR reads with MiXCR. The sample includes 700,000 to 850,000 distinct CDR3 sequences, 35% of them seen just once. Sequenced material: blood. The receptors stem from a woman between 40 and 50 years old with Graves' hyperthyroidism. Each CDR3 is given with its conserved first and last residue. The D gene is left open where the match is weak. Clone size, where shown, is once, few, many, or a class for clones that have expanded.

abundance: -; v_gene: TRBV29-1; len: 11; d_gene: TRBD2; j_gene: TRBJ2-5; CDR3nt: TGCAGCTCAGCGGGGGCTGAGACCCAGTACTTC; CDR3aa: CSSAGAETQYF
abundance: many; v_gene: TRBV20-1; len: 14; d_gene: TRBD2; j_gene: TRBJ2-7; CDR3nt: TGCAGTGCCTGCTCATTTAGCGGGAGCACCGAGCAGTACTTC; CDR3aa: CSACSFSGSTEQYF
abundance: -; v_gene: TRBV6-1; len: 13; d_gene: -; j_gene: TRBJ1-5; CDR3nt: TGTGCCAGCACGCACGAATCCAATCAGCCCCAGCATTTT; CDR3aa: CASTHESNQPQHF
abundance: -; v_gene: TRBV15; len: 16; d_gene: -; j_gene: TRBJ1-5; CDR3nt: TGTGCCACCGGGAGAGATCGAGGACAGCGTTTTCAGCCCCAGCATTTT; CDR3aa: CATGRDRGQRFQPQHF
abundance: -; v_gene: TRBV6-1; len: 15; d_gene: -; j_gene: TRBJ2-5; CDR3nt: TGTGCCAGCAGTGGTTTGCGGGTTTTGATAGAGACCCAGTACTTC; CDR3aa: CASSGLRVLIETQYF
abundance: once; v_gene: TRBV7-2; len: 14; d_gene: -; j_gene: TRBJ1-3; CDR3nt: TGTGCCAGTAAATCCGGGACATCTGGAAACACCATATATTTT; CDR3aa: CASKSGTSGNTIYF
abundance: many; v_gene: TRBV6-2/TRBV6-3; len: 13; d_gene: -; j_gene: TRBJ2-5; CDR3nt: TGTGCCAGCAGCTGGGCAGGCCAAGAGACCCAGTACTTC; CDR3aa: CASSWAGQETQYF
abundance: few; v_gene: TRBV20-1; len: 12; d_gene: -; j_gene: TRBJ2-1; CDR3nt: TGCAGTGCTGGCCAGGGAATCCATGAGCAGTTCTTC; CDR3aa: CSAGQGIHEQFF
abundance: few; v_gene: TRBV20-1; len: 14; d_gene: -; j_gene: TRBJ1-1; CDR3nt: TGCAGTGCTAGCTGGGGCATACCGAACACTGAAGCTTTCTTT; CDR3aa: CSASWGIPNTEAFF
abundance: -; v_gene: TRBV12-3/TRBV12-4; len: 13; d_gene: TRBD1; j_gene: TRBJ1-4; CDR3nt: TGTGCCAGCGGGGACAGCTATAATGAAAAACTGTTTTTT; CDR3aa: CASGDSYNEKLFF
abundance: -; v_gene: TRBV13; len: 11; d_gene: -; j_gene: TRBJ2-7; CDR3nt: TGTGCCAGCAGCTCCGGGATCGAGCAGTACTTC; CDR3aa: CASSSGIEQYF
abundance: -; v_gene: TRBV10-1; len: 15; d_gene: -; j_gene: TRBJ1-3; CDR3nt: TGCGCCAGCAGTGAGTCGGGCACACCTGGAAACACCATATATTTT; CDR3aa: CASSESGTPGNTIYF
abundance: -; v_gene: TRBV7-2; len: 17; d_gene: -; j_gene: TRBJ1-1; CDR3nt: TGTGCCAGCAGCTTAGTGGGCAGTTTTCAATTCAACACTGAAGCTTCCTTT; CDR3aa: CASSLVGSFQFNTEASF
abundance: -; v_gene: TRBV5-1; len: 14; d_gene: TRBD2; j_gene: TRBJ2-5; CDR3nt: TGCGCCAGCAGCTTGGCGGCCTCGGGGGGGACCCAGTACTTC; CDR3aa: CASSLAASGGTQYF
abundance: few; v_gene: TRBV14; len: 15; d_gene: -; j_gene: TRBJ1-1; CDR3nt: TGTGCCAGCAGCCCAGGGGCATTTCTGAACACTGAAGCTTTCTTT; CDR3aa: CASSPGAFLNTEAFF
abundance: -; v_gene: TRBV19; len: 14; d_gene: -; j_gene: TRBJ1-2; CDR3nt: TGTGCCAGTAGTATAGGGGTTGGGAAGTATGGCTACACCTTC; CDR3aa: CASSIGVGKYGYTF
abundance: -; v_gene: TRBV10-3; len: 11; d_gene: TRBD1; j_gene: TRBJ1-5; CDR3nt: TGTGCCATTCAGGGGGACCAGCCCCAGCATTTT; CDR3aa: CAIQGDQPQHF
abundance: -; v_gene: TRBV6-6; len: 15; d_gene: -; j_gene: TRBJ1-2; CDR3nt: TGTGCCAGCAGTTATAAGGACACATCTAACTATGGCTACACCTTC; CDR3aa: CASSYKDTSNYGYTF
abundance: many; v_gene: TRBV15; len: 13; d_gene: TRBD1; j_gene: TRBJ1-6; CDR3nt: TGTGCCACCAGCAGGGGACAGAATTCACCCCTCCACTTT; CDR3aa: CATSRGQNSPLHF
abundance: once; v_gene: TRBV7-3; len: 14; d_gene: -; j_gene: TRBJ1-1; CDR3nt: TGTGCCAGCAGCTCCCGACATGGGAACACTGAAGCTTTCTTT; CDR3aa: CASSSRHGNTEAFF
abundance: -; v_gene: TRBV6-5; len: 13; d_gene: TRBD1; j_gene: TRBJ1-1; CDR3nt: TGTGCCAGCAGTTACGGGACAGGGCGGGAGGCTTTCTTT; CDR3aa: CASSYGTGREAFF
abundance: many; v_gene: TRBV12-3/TRBV12-4; len: 14; d_gene: TRBD1; j_gene: TRBJ1-5; CDR3nt: TGTGCCAGCAGACAGGGACAGGGGAGTCAGCCCCAGCATTTT; CDR3aa: CASRQGQGSQPQHF